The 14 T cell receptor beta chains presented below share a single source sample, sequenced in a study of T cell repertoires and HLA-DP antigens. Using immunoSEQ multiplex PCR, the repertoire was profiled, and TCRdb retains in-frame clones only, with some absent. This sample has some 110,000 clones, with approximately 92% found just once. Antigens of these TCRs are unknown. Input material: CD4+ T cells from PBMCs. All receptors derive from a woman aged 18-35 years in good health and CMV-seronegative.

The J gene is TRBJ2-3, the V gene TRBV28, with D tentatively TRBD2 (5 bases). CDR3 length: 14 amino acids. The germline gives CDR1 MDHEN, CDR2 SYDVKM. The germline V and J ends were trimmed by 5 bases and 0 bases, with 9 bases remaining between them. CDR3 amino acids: CASSEGGSTDTQYF. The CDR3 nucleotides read TGTGCCAGCAGTGAGGGCGGCAGCACAGATACGCAGTATTTT. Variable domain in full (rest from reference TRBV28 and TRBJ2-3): DVKVTQSSRYLVKRTGEKVFLECVQDMDHENMFWYRQDPGLGLRLIYFSYDVKMKEKGDIPEGYSVSREKKERFSLILESASTNQTSMYLCASSEGGSTDTQYFGPGTRLTVL.

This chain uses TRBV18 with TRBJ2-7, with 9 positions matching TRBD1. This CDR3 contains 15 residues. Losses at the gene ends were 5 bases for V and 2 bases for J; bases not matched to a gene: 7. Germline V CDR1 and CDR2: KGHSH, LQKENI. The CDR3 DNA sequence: TGTGCCAGCTCAGGGGGGGACAGGGAGACCTACGAGCAGTACGTC. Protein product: CASSGGDRETYEQYV.

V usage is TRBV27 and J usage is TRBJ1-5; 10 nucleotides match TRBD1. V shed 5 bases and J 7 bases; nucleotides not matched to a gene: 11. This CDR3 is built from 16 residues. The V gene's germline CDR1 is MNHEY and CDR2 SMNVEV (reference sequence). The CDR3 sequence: CASSGRDRGIWQPQHF. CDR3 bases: TGTGCCAGCAGTGGTCGGGACAGGGGAATCTGGCAGCCCCAGCATTTT.

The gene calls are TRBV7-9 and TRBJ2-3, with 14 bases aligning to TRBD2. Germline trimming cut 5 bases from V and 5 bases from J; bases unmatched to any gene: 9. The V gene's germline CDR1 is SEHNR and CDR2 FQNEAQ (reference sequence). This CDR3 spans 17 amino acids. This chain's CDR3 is CASSAMTSGRARDTQYF. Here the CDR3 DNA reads TGTGCCAGCAGCGCCATGACTAGCGGGAGGGCCAGAGATACGCAGTATTTT.

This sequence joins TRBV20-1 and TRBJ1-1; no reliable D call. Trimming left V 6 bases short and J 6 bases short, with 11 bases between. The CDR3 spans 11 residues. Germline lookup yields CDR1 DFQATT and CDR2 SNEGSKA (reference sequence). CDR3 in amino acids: CSARTEAEAFF. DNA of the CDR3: TGCAGTGCCCGGACCGAGGCTGAAGCTTTCTTT.

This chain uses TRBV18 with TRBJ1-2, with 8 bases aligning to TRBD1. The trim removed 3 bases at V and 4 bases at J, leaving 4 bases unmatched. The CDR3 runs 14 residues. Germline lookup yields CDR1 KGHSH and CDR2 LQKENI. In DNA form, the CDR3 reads TGTGCCAGCTCACCCGGACAGGGTACCTATGGCTACACCTTC. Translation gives CASSPGQGTYGYTF.

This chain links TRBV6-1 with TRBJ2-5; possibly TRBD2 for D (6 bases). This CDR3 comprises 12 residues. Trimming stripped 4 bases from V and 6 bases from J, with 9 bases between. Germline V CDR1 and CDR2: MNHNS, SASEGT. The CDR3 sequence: CASSGGEKTQYF. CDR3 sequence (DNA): TGTGCCAGCAGTGGGGGGGAGAAGACCCAGTACTTC.

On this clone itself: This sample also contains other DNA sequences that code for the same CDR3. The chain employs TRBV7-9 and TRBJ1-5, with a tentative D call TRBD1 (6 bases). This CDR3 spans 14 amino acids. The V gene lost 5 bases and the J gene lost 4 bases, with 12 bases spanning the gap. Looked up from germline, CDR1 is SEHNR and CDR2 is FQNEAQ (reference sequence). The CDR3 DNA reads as TGTGCCAGCAGCCCGGGAGGGGGAAATCAGCCCCAGCATTTT. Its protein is CASSPGGGNQPQHF.

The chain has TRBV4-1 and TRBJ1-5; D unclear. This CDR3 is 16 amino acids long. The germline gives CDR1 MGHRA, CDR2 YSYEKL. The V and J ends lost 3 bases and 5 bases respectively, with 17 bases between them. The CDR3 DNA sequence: TGCGCCAGCAGCCAGGGCACGGGCCCCTCTGATCAGCCCCAGCATTTT. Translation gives CASSQGTGPSDQPQHF.

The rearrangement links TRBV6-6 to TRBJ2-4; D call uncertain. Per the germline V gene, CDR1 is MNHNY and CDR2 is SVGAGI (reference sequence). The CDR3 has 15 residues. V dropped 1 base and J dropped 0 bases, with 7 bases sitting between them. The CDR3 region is CASSYFRGAKNIQYF. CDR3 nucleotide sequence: TGTGCCAGCAGTTACTTTCGCGGAGCCAAAAACATTCAGTACTTC.

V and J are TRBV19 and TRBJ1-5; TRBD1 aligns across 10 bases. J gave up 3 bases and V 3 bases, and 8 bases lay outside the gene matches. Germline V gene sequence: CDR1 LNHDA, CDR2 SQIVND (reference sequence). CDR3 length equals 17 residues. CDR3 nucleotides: TGTGCCAGTAGTATGCCCCCCGGGACAGGGGCCAATCAGCCCCAGCATTTT. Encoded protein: CASSMPPGTGANQPQHF.

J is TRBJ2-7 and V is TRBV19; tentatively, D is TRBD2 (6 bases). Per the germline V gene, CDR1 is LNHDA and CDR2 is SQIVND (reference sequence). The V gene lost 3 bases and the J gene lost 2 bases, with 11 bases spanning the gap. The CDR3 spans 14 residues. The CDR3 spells CASSIRDFTYEQYF. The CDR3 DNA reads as TGTGCCAGTAGTATCCGGGACTTTACCTACGAGCAGTACTTC.

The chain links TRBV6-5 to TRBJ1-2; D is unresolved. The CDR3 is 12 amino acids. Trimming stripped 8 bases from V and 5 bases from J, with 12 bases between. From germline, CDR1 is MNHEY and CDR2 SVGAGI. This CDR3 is CASGRAVYGYTF. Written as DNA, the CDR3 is TGTGCCAGCGGAAGGGCCGTATATGGCTACACCTTC.

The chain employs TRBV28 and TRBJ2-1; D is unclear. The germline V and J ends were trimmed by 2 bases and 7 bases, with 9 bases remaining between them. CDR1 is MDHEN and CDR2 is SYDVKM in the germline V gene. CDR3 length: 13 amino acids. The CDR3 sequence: CASSLHGDNEQFF. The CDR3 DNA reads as TGTGCCAGCAGTTTACATGGGGATAATGAGCAGTTCTTC.